This entry is about one T cell receptor beta chain. Its antigen is undetermined. Both 60 Vbeta primers and 13 Jbeta primers went into the PCR. The method was immunoSEQ multiplex PCR; TCRdb's version includes in-frame clones alone and lacks a portion of them. In the table there are more than 150,000 clones, approximately 84% of which are singletons. This CDR3 is 15 amino acids long. The ends were cut back, 3 bases at V and 0 bases at J, with 10 bases in the middle. Germline CDR1 SGDLS, CDR2 YYNGEE. The sample comes from a study of cytomegalovirus exposure and HLA in healthy donors. Points from the study as a whole: Per published accounts, TCR beta sequences correctly predicted the HLA-A and HLA-B alleles of most subjects.

The chain links TRBV9 to TRBJ1-3; D possibly corresponds to TRBD1 (5 bases). Sequenced input: PBMCs. This receptor was obtained from a girl under three years old in good health and CMV-seronegative. The CDR3 nucleotides read TGTGCCAGCAGCGCAAGGGGCAACTCTGGAAACACCATATATTTT. It encodes CASSARGNSGNTIYF.